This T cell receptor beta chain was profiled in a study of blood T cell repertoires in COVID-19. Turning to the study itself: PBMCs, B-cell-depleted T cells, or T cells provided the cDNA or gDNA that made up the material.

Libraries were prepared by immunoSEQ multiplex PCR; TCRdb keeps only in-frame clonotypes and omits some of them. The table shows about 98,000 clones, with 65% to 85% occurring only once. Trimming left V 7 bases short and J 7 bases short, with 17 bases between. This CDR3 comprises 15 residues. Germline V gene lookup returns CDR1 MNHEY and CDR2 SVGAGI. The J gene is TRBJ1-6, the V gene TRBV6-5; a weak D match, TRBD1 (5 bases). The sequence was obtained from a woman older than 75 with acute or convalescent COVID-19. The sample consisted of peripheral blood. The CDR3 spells CASTLEDTKNSPLHF. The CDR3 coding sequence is TGTGCCAGCACCCTAGAGGACACGAAGAATTCACCCCTCCACTTT.